Listed below are T cell receptor beta chains from one sample, sequenced in a study of neoadjuvant anti-PD-1 for oral cavity cancer. The table came from immunoSEQ multiplex PCR; TCRdb's copy has only in-frame clones and leaves some out. The table has some 15,000 clones, roughly three quarters seen once. Sequencing was performed on PBMCs, taken after nivolumab (anti-PD-1) treatment. These receptors were obtained from a person between 40 and 80 years old with oral cavity squamous cell carcinoma. Both conserved end residues are part of each CDR3. The D gene is left open where the match is weak. The size field is filled for only some rows; it gives once, few, many or a size class.

d_call	v_call	clone_size	j_call	cdr3_nt	cdr3_aa
-	TRBV11-2	-	TRBJ1-2	TGTGCCAGCAGCTTAGGGGGGATCTATGGCTACACCTTC	CASSLGGIYGYTF
-	TRBV6-5	-	TRBJ2-4	TGTGCCAGCAGTTACCCCTACAAGGAAAACATTCAGTACTTC	CASSYPYKENIQYF
-	TRBV19	-	TRBJ2-1	TGTGCCAGTAGTCCCCCGGGTCGAGGGTACAATGAGCAGTTCTTC	CASSPPGRGYNEQFF
TRBD1	TRBV6-1	-	TRBJ1-3	TGTGCCAGCGGTTTCGGGACAGCCTCTGGAAACACCATATATTTT	CASGFGTASGNTIYF
-	TRBV27	few	TRBJ1-2	TGTGCCAGCACCCTTCGGGGGGCCTATGGCTACACCTTC	CASTLRGAYGYTF
-	TRBV7-9	-	TRBJ2-7	TGTGCCAGCAGCCCTGGGATTTACGAGCAGTACTTC	CASSPGIYEQYF
-	TRBV7-6	-	TRBJ1-5	TGTGCCAGCAGCCTCGCGCATGCTGACCCCCAGCATTTT	CASSLAHADPQHF
-	TRBV7-9	few	TRBJ1-5	TGTGCCAGCAGCCAGGACAATCAGCCCCAGCATTTT	CASSQDNQPQHF
TRBD2	TRBV5-4	-	TRBJ2-1	TGTGCCAGCAGCTTGGCCTTTAGCGGGAACTACAATGAGCAGTTCTTC	CASSLAFSGNYNEQFF
-	TRBV19	-	TRBJ1-5	TGTGCCAGTACCTTAACCTGGGGCGTTAATCAGCCCCAGCATTTT	CASTLTWGVNQPQHF
TRBD1	TRBV30	-	TRBJ1-6	TGTGCCTGGGCCGGGACAGGGAATTCACCCCTCCACTTT	CAWAGTGNSPLHF
-	TRBV7-2	-	TRBJ1-2	TGTGCCAGCAGCCCGATGGTGCCCTATGGCTACACCTTC	CASSPMVPYGYTF
-	TRBV1	-	TRBJ1-4	TGCACCGGCAGCCAAGTCTTGGGACAGTCAAATGAAAAACTGTTTTTT	CTGSQVLGQSNEKLFF
-	TRBV10-2	-	TRBJ2-1	TGCGCCAGCAGTCGTAGCGGAGCCTACAATGAGCAGTTCTTC	CASSRSGAYNEQFF
-	TRBV10-3	-	TRBJ2-3	TGTGCCACAGGAACCGTAGGAGCAGATACGCAGTATTTT	CATGTVGADTQYF
TRBD1	TRBV11-2	once	TRBJ2-1	TGTGCCAGCAGCTTAGTACCCGGACAGGGGTTATACAATGAGCAGTTCTTC	CASSLVPGQGLYNEQFF
-	TRBV4-2	-	TRBJ2-7	TGTGCCAGCAGCCAAGACGGGGACGGACTTTACGAGCAGTACTTC	CASSQDGDGLYEQYF
-	TRBV27	-	TRBJ1-1	TGTGCCAGCAGTTCGGACAGAGTGAACACTGAAGCTTTCTTT	CASSSDRVNTEAFF
-	TRBV14	-	TRBJ2-3	TGTGCCAGCAGCCAAGAAGGTCCGGGCCTAAGCACAGATACGCAGTATTTT	CASSQEGPGLSTDTQYF
-	TRBV9	-	TRBJ1-1	TGTGCCAGCAGCTCAGGGTGGGGGGGTTCTGATGACACTGAAGCTTTCTTT	CASSSGWGGSDDTEAFF
-	TRBV2	-	TRBJ2-1	TGTGCCAGCAGCCCCGACAATGAGCAGTTCTTC	CASSPDNEQFF
-	TRBV29-1	-	TRBJ2-2	TGCAGCGTTGGTTTTGGGGGTCCCGGGGAGCTGTTTTTT	CSVGFGGPGELFF
TRBD2	TRBV6-1	-	TRBJ2-3	TGTGCCAGCAGTGCGGCCGGGACTAGTTTTGGTACGCAGTATTTT	CASSAAGTSFGTQYF
TRBD1	TRBV30	-	TRBJ1-4	TGTGCCTGGAGTCGGGACAGGGGGGCCGGCGAAAAACTGTTTTTT	CAWSRDRGAGEKLFF
-	TRBV2	-	TRBJ1-2	TGTGCCAGCAGTGACATGGGGGGCTATGGCTACACCTTC	CASSDMGGYGYTF
TRBD1	TRBV5-4	-	TRBJ1-1	TGTGCCAGCAGATCAATTCAGGGGGGCACTGAAGCTTTCTTT	CASRSIQGGTEAFF
-	TRBV28	-	TRBJ1-1	TGTGCCAGCAGTTTTGGCAGCGGGGGGATGGCTGAAGCTTTCTTT	CASSFGSGGMAEAFF